A selection of T cell receptor beta chains follows, all from one sample in a study of T-cell reconstitution after alpha-beta-depleted transplantation in children. MiXCR, applied by TCRdb to the PCR reads, yields one record per CDR3 protein. The sample holds around 400,000 distinct CDR3 sequences, 20% seen once. Here the sequenced sample was PBMCs from the stem cell graft donor, taken from the stem cell graft. These receptors all come from a human donor who donated a stem cell graft to a child with acute myeloid leukemia. Both conserved end residues are part of each CDR3. The D gene is left open where the match is weak. Only some rows state a clone size, as once, few, many or a class for expanded clones.

TRBD1 | TRBJ2-4 | NA | TRBV7-9 | CASSLAGQGTKNIQYF | TGTGCCAGCAGCTTAGCGGGACAGGGGACCAAAAACATTCAGTACTTC
NA | TRBJ1-1 | NA | TRBV29-1 | CSVGPGVNNEAFF | TGCAGCGTTGGCCCCGGGGTGAACAATGAAGCTTTCTTT
NA | TRBJ1-1 | NA | TRBV4-1 | CASSHPRNTEAFF | TGCGCCAGCAGCCATCCCCGTAACACTGAAGCTTTCTTT
TRBD2 | TRBJ2-2 | NA | TRBV20-1 | CSASPSGRRTGELFF | TGCAGTGCTAGCCCAAGCGGGAGACGAACCGGGGAGCTGTTTTTT
NA | TRBJ2-1 | NA | TRBV7-9 | CASSLGVGVWGIEQFF | TGTGCCAGCAGCTTAGGCGTCGGGGTCTGGGGTATTGAGCAGTTCTTC
TRBD1 | TRBJ1-1 | many | TRBV12-3/TRBV12-4 | CASSPTGTGGTEAFF | TGTGCCAGCAGTCCAACCGGGACAGGGGGCACTGAAGCTTTCTTT
NA | TRBJ2-1 | few | TRBV12-3/TRBV12-4 | CASSFQGSYNEQFF | TGTGCCAGCAGTTTCCAGGGGTCCTACAATGAGCAGTTCTTC
NA | TRBJ1-1 | few | TRBV12-3/TRBV12-4 | CASSVRVPTEAFF | TGTGCCAGCAGTGTCAGGGTGCCCACTGAAGCTTTCTTT
NA | TRBJ2-2 | many | TRBV25-1 | CASSEYFGTSNTGELFF | TGTGCCAGCAGTGAATACTTTGGGACATCGAACACCGGGGAGCTGTTTTTT
NA | TRBJ2-2 | many | TRBV12-3/TRBV12-4 | CASGGGELFF | TGTGCCAGCGGGGGCGGGGAGCTGTTTTTT
NA | TRBJ1-5 | NA | TRBV12-3/TRBV12-4 | CASSLNYQPQHF | TGTGCCAGCAGTTTAAACTATCAGCCCCAGCATTTT
NA | TRBJ2-7 | NA | TRBV20-1 | CSAKSPDSLSYEQYF | TGCAGTGCAAAGAGTCCCGACAGCCTCTCCTACGAGCAGTACTTC
NA | TRBJ2-7 | NA | TRBV10-2 | CASSESGPAYEQYF | TGCGCCAGCAGTGAAAGCGGGCCCGCCTACGAGCAGTACTTC
TRBD2 | TRBJ2-3 | few | TRBV2 | CASSGLAGVGTDTQYF | TGTGCCAGCAGTGGGCTAGCGGGAGTTGGGACAGATACGCAGTATTTT
TRBD2 | TRBJ2-3 | few | TRBV12-3/TRBV12-4 | CASRLAGGPSTDTQYF | TGTGCCAGCCGGCTAGCGGGAGGGCCTAGCACAGATACGCAGTATTTT
TRBD2 | TRBJ2-7 | NA | TRBV2 | CASSDRASGPSSYEQYF | TGTGCCAGCAGTGATCGGGCTAGCGGCCCGAGCTCCTACGAGCAGTACTTC
NA | TRBJ2-3 | many | TRBV25-1 | CASTRGTDTQYF | TGTGCCAGCACTCGGGGCACAGATACGCAGTATTTT
TRBD1 | TRBJ2-1 | few | TRBV29-1 | CSVRGLGDEQFF | TGCAGCGTCAGGGGGTTGGGCGATGAGCAGTTCTTC
TRBD2 | TRBJ2-3 | many | TRBV9 | CASSVNSAGDVDTQYF | TGTGCCAGCAGCGTAAACTCAGCGGGAGACGTAGATACGCAGTATTTT
NA | TRBJ2-7 | NA | TRBV20-1 | CSASLALSDEQYF | TGCAGTGCTAGCCTTGCCCTCTCAGACGAGCAGTACTTC
TRBD2 | TRBJ2-1 | NA | TRBV24-1 | CATSDLVLAGVRVEQFF | TGTGCCACCAGTGATTTGGTACTAGCGGGAGTCCGGGTGGAGCAGTTCTTC
TRBD1 | TRBJ2-7 | few | TRBV7-9 | CASSVKTGSSYEQYF | TGTGCCAGCAGCGTAAAGACAGGGAGCTCCTACGAGCAGTACTTC
NA | TRBJ1-6 | many | TRBV6-1 | CASRRDGGYNSPLHF | TGTGCCAGCAGGCGGGACGGCGGATATAATTCACCCCTCCACTTT
TRBD2 | TRBJ2-1 | NA | TRBV15 | CATSRDRLAGNEQFF | TGTGCCACCAGCAGAGATAGGCTAGCGGGCAATGAGCAGTTCTTC
NA | TRBJ2-2 | many | TRBV12-3/TRBV12-4 | CASTNMQGLGELFF | TGTGCCAGCACTAACATGCAGGGGCTCGGGGAGCTGTTTTTT
NA | TRBJ1-5 | few | TRBV6-5 | CASSPSGTASNQPQHF | TGTGCCAGCAGTCCCTCCGGGACCGCTAGCAATCAGCCCCAGCATTTT
TRBD2 | TRBJ2-7 | NA | TRBV10-3 | CAISLAGGKYEQYF | TGTGCCATCAGCTTAGCGGGAGGAAAATACGAGCAGTACTTC
TRBD2 | TRBJ2-2 | NA | TRBV7-3 | CASSPLPGRETGELFF | TGTGCCAGCAGCCCGCTCCCGGGGCGGGAGACCGGGGAGCTGTTTTTT
NA | TRBJ2-6 | NA | TRBV21-1 | CAAERAGANVLTF | TGTGCCGCCGAGAGGGCTGGGGCCAACGTCCTGACTTTC
TRBD1 | TRBJ2-7 | NA | TRBV4-1 | CASSHRTGTYEQYF | TGCGCCAGCAGCCACCGGACAGGGACCTACGAGCAGTACTTC
TRBD2 | TRBJ2-3 | few | TRBV20-1 | CSAPVAGATDTQYF | TGCAGTGCTCCCGTAGCGGGAGCCACAGATACGCAGTATTTT
NA | TRBJ2-6 | NA | TRBV13 | CASSFGDIAGANVLTF | TGTGCCAGCAGCTTTGGGGATATTGCTGGGGCCAACGTCCTGACTTTC
TRBD2 | TRBJ2-1 | few | TRBV6-2/TRBV6-3 | CASSYATGTSGSFYYNEQFF | TGTGCCAGCAGTTACGCAACCGGGACTAGCGGTTCCTTTTATTACAATGAGCAGTTCTTC
TRBD1 | TRBJ1-2 | few | TRBV7-2 | CASSQGQPWGYTF | TGTGCCAGCAGCCAGGGACAGCCTTGGGGCTACACCTTC
TRBD2 | TRBJ2-7 | few | TRBV29-1 | CSVEKATSGRISYEQYF | TGCAGCGTTGAAAAGGCGACTAGCGGGAGAATCTCCTACGAGCAGTACTTC
TRBD1 | TRBJ2-7 | few | TRBV29-1 | CSVPSRTGIEQYF | TGCAGCGTCCCTTCCCGGACAGGTATCGAGCAGTACTTC
NA | TRBJ1-3 | few | TRBV2 | CASSETDLPSGNTIYF | TGTGCCAGCAGTGAAACGGATCTCCCCTCTGGAAACACCATATATTTT
NA | TRBJ2-2 | NA | TRBV28 | CASSGPGVPAGLFF | TGTGCCAGCAGTGGGCCGGGAGTTCCGGCGGGTCTGTTTTTT
NA | TRBJ1-1 | few | TRBV10-3 | CAISFNTEAFF | TGTGCCATCAGTTTCAACACTGAAGCTTTCTTT
NA | TRBJ2-7 | many | TRBV29-1 | CSVVDPLGEQYF | TGCAGCGTTGTTGATCCTCTCGGCGAGCAGTACTTC
TRBD2 | TRBJ2-3 | many | TRBV20-1 | CSARPLAGDGGDTQYF | TGCAGTGCTAGACCACTAGCGGGAGACGGTGGGGATACGCAGTATTTT
NA | TRBJ2-3 | few | TRBV12-3/TRBV12-4 | CASTLWGDTQYF | TGTGCCAGCACCCTTTGGGGGGATACGCAGTATTTT
NA | TRBJ2-1 | many | TRBV20-1 | CSARDVGAGLPELYNEQFF | TGCAGTGCGCGGGATGTGGGAGCGGGCCTACCAGAGCTCTACAATGAGCAGTTCTTC
NA | TRBJ2-3 | once | TRBV25-1 | CASSPPVRVRVATDTQYF | TGTGCCAGCAGCCCCCCTGTGCGGGTCCGAGTCGCAACAGATACGCAGTATTTT
TRBD2 | TRBJ2-3 | NA | TRBV20-1 | CSGTLAGATDTQYF | TGCAGTGGAACACTAGCGGGAGCCACAGATACGCAGTATTTT
NA | TRBJ2-3 | few | TRBV7-9 | CASSVYVVGRGTDTQYF | TGTGCCAGCAGCGTTTACGTGGTCGGGCGGGGCACAGATACGCAGTATTTT